The entry below gives a single T cell receptor (beta chain) sequence along with its context. Antigen: not known. The entry originates in a study of CD8+ T cells in alopecia areata. Findings and caveats of the study: Tofacitinib produced a significant decrease in scalp clonality and in expanded CD8+ clones among the top 100.

Treatment meaning: oral pan-JAK inhibitor, 5-10 mg twice daily. RNA extraction was followed by reverse transcription into cDNA, which acted as the sequencing template. Measured with immunoSEQ multiplex PCR; TCRdb has only the in-frame clones, and not every one. The table has 200,000 to 250,000 clones, 55% to 70% seen once. CDR3 length: 13 amino acids. The V and J ends lost 5 bases and 3 bases respectively, with 10 bases between them. Germline CDR1 LGHNA, CDR2 YSLEER. This receptor was taken from a human donor with alopecia areata. The sequencing here drew on CD4+ T cells sorted from blood, taken at week 4, from a patient treated with tofacitinib. This rearrangement joins TRBV4-3 to TRBJ1-1, with a possible D match to TRBD1 (6 bases). The CDR3 region is CASSSQGDTEAFF. Here the CDR3 DNA reads TGCGCCAGCAGCTCACAGGGCGACACTGAAGCTTTCTTT.